These 20 T cell receptor beta chains share one sample of origin, sequenced in a study of blood T cell repertoires in COVID-19. The repertoire was sequenced with immunoSEQ multiplex PCR; TCRdb's copy has only in-frame clones and lacks some. The data contain about 26,000 clones, 90% of them singletons. Sequencing used peripheral blood. These receptors came from a human donor in a cohort sampled during active COVID-19.

The chain uses TRBV2 and TRBJ1-2; D remains ambiguous. Trimming removed 9 bases at V and 6 bases at J, with 26 bases between. The germline gives CDR1 SNHLY, CDR2 FYNNEI. The CDR3 extends over 16 amino acids. The CDR3 loop is CARRSKTGVHPDGYTF. CDR3 nucleotides: TGTGCCAGAAGATCTAAGACCGGAGTGCACCCTGATGGCTACACCTTC. The whole variable domain, remainder taken from reference TRBV2 and TRBJ1-2, is EPEVTQTPSHQVTQMGQEVILRCVPISNHLYFYWYRQILGQKVEFLVSFYNNEISEKSEIFDDQFSVERPDGSNFTLKIRSTKLEDSAMYFCARRSKTGVHPDGYTFGSGTRLTVV.

CDR3 nucleotide sequence: TGTGCCAGCAGCCAAGTTCTACGGGTAGGGAGCTCCTACAATGAGCAGTTCTTC. Its protein is CASSQVLRVGSSYNEQFF. This chain links TRBV14 with TRBJ2-1; TRBD2 might be the D (5 bases). This CDR3 is built from 18 residues. Trimming took off 1 base at V and 0 bases at J, with 16 bases between the two ends. Germline V gene data show CDR1 as SGHDN and CDR2 as FVKESK. The full variable domain, completed using reference TRBV14 and TRBJ2-1, is EAGVTQFPSHSVIEKGQTVTLRCDPISGHDNLYWYRRVMGKEIKFLLHFVKESKQDESGMPNNRFLAERTGGTYSTLKVQPAELEDSGVYFCASSQVLRVGSSYNEQFFGPGTRLTVL.

The chain recombines TRBV5-1 with TRBJ1-1; 9 bases map to TRBD1. The CDR3 sequence is 15 residues long. Per the germline V gene, CDR1 is SGHRS and CDR2 is YFSETQ. The trim removed 0 bases at V and 4 bases at J, leaving 4 bases unmatched. Written as DNA, the CDR3 is TGCGCCAGCAGCTTGGCGGTGACAGGGGGCACTGAAGCTTTCTTT. This encodes CASSLAVTGGTEAFF.

The V call is TRBV5-1, the J call TRBJ2-3; 9 bases are a match to TRBD1. Unmatched junction bases numbered 7, after V lost 2 bases and J lost 6 bases. The CDR3 contains 15 residues. CDR1 is SGHRS and CDR2 is YFSETQ in the germline V gene. CDR3 loop: CASSLQGAQGDTQYF. The CDR3 DNA is TGCGCCAGCAGCTTACAGGGGGCGCAGGGGGATACGCAGTATTTT.

This clone occurred once. The chain links TRBV18 to TRBJ1-4, with no clear D. Germline V gene sequence: CDR1 KGHSH, CDR2 LQKENI. The CDR3 is 17 residues long. V shed 2 bases and J shed 4 bases, with 17 bases lying between them. The CDR3 DNA follows: TGTGCCAGCTCACCAACTCTTTTTCGGAGGGATAATGAAAAACTGTTTTTT. Translation gives CASSPTLFRRDNEKLFF.

V usage is TRBV11-2 and J usage is TRBJ2-7, with 7 bases aligning to TRBD2. Losses at the gene ends were 5 bases for V and 2 bases for J; bases not matched to a gene: 3. Germline CDR1 is SGHAT and CDR2 is FQNNGV. The CDR3 totals 13 residues. The CDR3 DNA follows: TGTGCCAGCAGCCGGGGACTAACCTACGAGCAGTACTTC. Residues: CASSRGLTYEQYF. The variable domain in full, completed from reference TRBV11-2 and TRBJ2-7, reads EAGVAQSPRYKIIEKRQSVAFWCNPISGHATLYWYQQILGQGPKLLIQFQNNGVVDDSQLPKDRFSAERLKGVDSTLKIQPAKLEDSAVYLCASSRGLTYEQYFGPGTRLTVT.

The chain has TRBV6-5 and TRBJ1-1, with no clear D. V was clipped by 4 bases and J by 3 bases, with 12 bases between them. Germline V gives CDR1 MNHEY, CDR2 SVGAGI. This CDR3 has 14 amino acids. The chain's CDR3 is CASSSPSQYTEAFF. The CDR3 nucleotides are TGTGCCAGCAGTTCCCCATCCCAATACACTGAAGCTTTCTTT.

This chain uses TRBV2 with TRBJ1-1; D may be TRBD1 (6 bases). This CDR3 is built from 14 residues. V was shortened by 5 bases and J by 1 base, with 11 bases between the two germline ends. CDR1 SNHLY and CDR2 FYNNEI come from the germline V gene. The CDR3 nucleotides are TGTGCCAGCAGTCTACAGGGTCGGAACACTGAAGCTTTCTTT. Translating it yields CASSLQGRNTEAFF.

This chain joins TRBV19 and TRBJ1-4; D unclear. The CDR3 has 15 residues. Germline V gene data show CDR1 as LNHDA and CDR2 as SQIVND (reference sequence). V was clipped by 6 bases and J by 0 bases, with 11 bases between them. The CDR3 DNA follows: TGTGCCAGTAGGCCGAACGGAGCAACTAATGAAAAACTGTTTTTT. Translation gives CASRPNGATNEKLFF. Drawing the rest from reference TRBV19 and TRBJ1-4, the complete variable domain is DGGITQSPKYLFRKEGQNVTLSCEQNLNHDAMYWYRQDPGQGLRLIYYSQIVNDFQKGDIAEGYSVSREKKESFPLTVTSAQKNPTAFYLCASRPNGATNEKLFFGSGTQLSVL.

The chain has TRBV6-1 and TRBJ2-7, with TRBD2 matching 11 bases. The germline gives CDR1 MNHNS, CDR2 SASEGT. The CDR3 is 17 residues long. V dropped 4 bases and J dropped 2; count of bases not matched to a gene: 10. CDR3 amino acids: CASSGTLAGGAPYEQYF. In DNA, the CDR3 is TGTGCCAGCAGTGGGACCCTAGCGGGAGGAGCCCCCTACGAGCAGTACTTC.

The V and J genes are TRBV2 and TRBJ1-6; no clear D gene. Germline CDR1 and CDR2: SNHLY and FYNNEI. The length of the CDR3 is 14 residues. V was trimmed by 2 bases and J by 4 bases, leaving 6 bases between them. The CDR3 loop is CASSEWQYNSPLHF. CDR3 nucleotides: TGTGCCAGCAGTGAATGGCAGTATAATTCACCCCTCCACTTT.

CDR3 sequence reads: CASSLPSTDTQYF. In nucleotides, the CDR3 is TGTGCCAGCAGCTTACCTAGCACAGATACGCAGTATTTT. V gene TRBV11-2 combines with J gene TRBJ2-3; D is uncertain. Trimming stripped 2 bases from V and 0 bases from J, with 3 bases between. Germline lookup yields CDR1 SGHAT and CDR2 FQNNGV. This CDR3 has 13 amino acids.

V gene TRBV28 combines with J gene TRBJ2-1; weak D call: TRBD2 (7 bases). Germline CDR1 and CDR2: MDHEN and SYDVKM. The V and J ends lost 6 bases and 3 bases respectively, with 12 bases between them. The CDR3 length is 14 residues. In DNA form, the CDR3 reads TGTGCCAGCAGAGGAAGGGGGGGCTACAATGAGCAGTTCTTC. Encoded protein: CASRGRGGYNEQFF.

The chain employs TRBV5-4 and TRBJ1-1; weak D call: TRBD1 (5 bases). Germline CDR1 SGHNT, CDR2 YYREEE (reference sequence). Deletions cut 2 bases from V and 5 bases from J, with 13 bases between. The CDR3 has 14 residues. DNA of the CDR3: TGTGCCAGCAGCTTAGATGCCCGGGGGACTGAAGCTTTCTTT. Amino acids: CASSLDARGTEAFF. Full variable domain (outside the CDR3, taken from reference TRBV5-4 and TRBJ1-1): ETGVTQSPTHLIKTRGQQVTLRCSSQSGHNTVSWYQQALGQGPQFIFQYYREEENGRGNFPPRFSGLQFPNYSSELNVNALELDDSALYLCASSLDARGTEAFFGQGTRLTVV.

DNA of the CDR3: TGTGCCAGCAGTGATCCCTCAGGGTCTGACTATGGCTACACCTTC. Its translation is CASSDPSGSDYGYTF. The V and J genes are TRBV6-1 and TRBJ1-2; weak D call: TRBD1 (5 bases). V lost 3 bases to trimming and J lost 3 bases, with 14 bases between them. The CDR3 runs 15 residues. The V gene's germline CDR1 is MNHNS and CDR2 SASEGT.

The V call is TRBV27, the J call TRBJ2-7; 13 bases align to TRBD2. Germline V CDR1 and CDR2: MNHEY, SMNVEV (reference sequence). The CDR3 has 17 residues. With V trimmed by 4 bases and J by 4 bases, 10 bases remained unmatched. In nucleotides, the CDR3 is TGTGCCAGCAGTTACCTTAGGACTAGCGGGAGAGGGTACGAGCAGTACTTC. Its translation is CASSYLRTSGRGYEQYF.

The genes are TRBV7-2 and TRBJ2-7, with 9 bases lining up with TRBD1. The V gene end was trimmed by 1 base and the J gene end by 5 bases; junction bases not matched to a gene: 6. Per germline, CDR1 SGHTA and CDR2 FQGNSA. The CDR3 has 15 residues. The CDR3 spells CASSLGTGERNEQYF. The CDR3 nucleotides read TGTGCCAGCAGCTTAGGGACAGGGGAGAGAAACGAGCAGTACTTC.

V is TRBV4-3 and J is TRBJ1-6; maybe TRBD1 (5 bases). Looked up from germline, CDR1 is LGHNA and CDR2 is YSLEER. This CDR3 has 15 residues. V gave up 0 bases and J gave up 9 bases, with 12 bases separating them. The CDR3 nucleotides read TGCGCCAGCAGCCAAGAGGAGGGACGGCCTTCACCCCTCCACTTT. This encodes CASSQEEGRPSPLHF.

The rearrangement uses TRBV5-1 and TRBJ1-5; D is undetermined. The CDR3 is 14 residues long. Germline CDR1 is SGHRS and CDR2 is YFSETQ. V was cut by 2 bases and J by 2 bases, with 8 bases left in between. The CDR3 loop reads CASSFGVGNQPQHF. The CDR3 DNA is TGCGCCAGCAGCTTCGGGGTAGGCAATCAGCCCCAGCATTTT.

The V call is TRBV9, the J call TRBJ2-2; 16 bases map to TRBD2. Per germline, CDR1 SGDLS and CDR2 YYNGEE. The trim removed 4 bases at V and 6 bases at J, leaving 9 bases unmatched. The length of the CDR3 is 18 residues. The CDR3 nucleotides read TGTGCCAGCAGCCCAGTGGGACTAGCGGGAGGGTTCGCCGGGGAGCTGTTTTTT. As protein: CASSPVGLAGGFAGELFF.